These 11 T cell receptor beta chains originate from one sample sequenced in a study of T cells in Graves' hyperthyroidism and ophthalmopathy. It was RNA transcripts that yielded the amplified TCR beta CDR3 regions. When the TCR CDR3 underwent first-round RT-PCR, the HTBI primer set was used. MiXCR, applied by TCRdb to the multiplex PCR reads, yields one record per CDR3 protein. The data contain hundreds of thousands of distinct CDR3 sequences, 15% to 20% of them singletons. Input material: blood. The receptors stem from a man between 35 and 55 years old with Graves' ophthalmopathy.

The chain carries TRBV5-1 and TRBJ2-5, with 9 bases aligning to TRBD2. CDR1 and CDR2 from the germline V gene are SGHRS and YFSETQ. The J segment lost 4 bases and the V segment lost 3 bases, leaving 7 bases of the junction unmatched. The CDR3 sequence is 15 residues long. Written as DNA, the CDR3 is TGCGCCAGCAGCTCCCCTCCGGGACTAGCAGAGACCCAGTACTTC. Protein product: CASSSPPGLAETQYF.

This clonotype was observed at least ten times. This chain links TRBV12-3 or TRBV12-4 with TRBJ2-3; 10 bases match TRBD1. Trimming took 4 bases from V and 3 from J; bases not matched to a gene: 7. The CDR3 spans 16 residues. The CDR3 DNA is TGTGCCAGCAGTTATTGGGGACAGGGGAGGACAGATACGCAGTATTTT. This gives the protein CASSYWGQGRTDTQYF.

This clonotype occurred many times. The chain employs TRBV18 and TRBJ2-1, with 9 nucleotides matching TRBD1. This CDR3 has 16 amino acids. With 1 base clipped from V and 7 bases from J, the junction kept 8 bases outside the gene matches. Germline-derived CDR1 and CDR2 are KGHSH and LQKENI. CDR3 nucleotides: TGTGCCAGCTCACCACTGGACAGGGGAGGTGGTAATGAGCAGTTCTTC. It encodes CASSPLDRGGGNEQFF.

The chain carries TRBV6-1 and TRBJ1-2; D gene uncertain. V lost 5 bases and J lost 0, with 4 bases in between. The CDR3 has 12 residues. Per germline, CDR1 MNHNS and CDR2 SASEGT. CDR3 region: CASSTANYGYTF. CDR3 sequence (DNA): TGTGCCAGCAGTACGGCTAACTATGGCTACACCTTC.

Concerning this clonotype itself: It may be a read error: a sequence one base away is much more abundant. The gene calls are TRBV7-3 and TRBJ2-1, with 8 bases aligning to TRBD2. The CDR3 loop spans 18 amino acids. From germline, CDR1 is SGHTA and CDR2 FQGTGA. J lost 6 bases, V lost 2 bases, and 15 bases had no gene match. CDR3 nucleotide sequence: TGTGCCAGCAGCTTATTATCGCACCGAGCGGGGGCCATCAATGAGCAGTTCTTC. Translation gives CASSLLSHRAGAINEQFF.

This clonotype has a single count. The chain employs TRBV12-3 or TRBV12-4 and TRBJ1-4; perhaps TRBD1 as D (6 bases). V lost 0 bases and J 6 bases, leaving 17 bases between the germline ends. CDR3 length: 17 residues. The CDR3 loop is CASSLAGGKGVYEKLFF. DNA of the CDR3: TGTGCCAGCAGTTTAGCTGGGGGGAAGGGGGTATATGAAAAACTGTTTTTT.

In this sample, this clonotype turned up many times. This chain connects TRBV7-2 to TRBJ2-3; 8 nucleotides agree with TRBD2. V shed 3 bases, J shed 0 bases, and the junction held 11 bases outside the gene matches. The CDR3 sequence is 18 residues long. Germline-derived CDR1 and CDR2 are SGHTA and FQGNSA. CDR3 in amino acids: CASSFSTQRGISTDTQYF. In DNA, the CDR3 is TGTGCCAGCAGCTTTTCCACACAGCGGGGGATTAGCACAGATACGCAGTATTTT. Full variable domain (outside the CDR3, taken from reference TRBV7-2 and TRBJ2-3): GAGVSQSPSNKVTEKGKDVELRCDPISGHTALYWYRQSLGQGLEFLIYFQGNSAPDKSGLPSDRFSAERTGGSVSTLTIQRTQQEDSAVYLCASSFSTQRGISTDTQYFGPGTRLTVL.

This clonotype appeared a few times. The V gene is TRBV7-3, the J gene TRBJ1-1, with TRBD1 matching 7 bases. The CDR3 sequence is 15 residues long. From germline, CDR1 is SGHTA and CDR2 FQGTGA. The V segment lost 0 bases and the J segment 3 bases; nucleotides outside the gene matches: 4. CDR3 sequence (DNA): TGTGCCAGCAGCTTAACCGGGACAGCTTACACTGAAGCTTTCTTT. Translated, it gives CASSLTGTAYTEAFF. The entire variable domain, with the rest obtained from reference TRBV7-3 and TRBJ1-1, is as follows: GAGVSQTPSNKVTEKGKYVELRCDPISGHTALYWYRQSLGQGPEFLIYFQGTGAADDSGLPNDRFFAVRPEGSVSTLKIQRTERGDSAVYLCASSLTGTAYTEAFFGQGTRLTVV.

This clonotype was seen more than once but under ten times. The gene calls are TRBV12-3 or TRBV12-4 and TRBJ2-1; a weak D match, TRBD1 (5 bases). The CDR3 length is 13 residues. Trimming cost V 6 bases and J 4 bases, with 10 bases left between them. As DNA, the CDR3 is TGTGCCAGCAGCCAAAACAGGTACAATGAGCAGTTCTTC. This sequence encodes CASSQNRYNEQFF.

This clonotype came up a few times. The gene calls are TRBV2 and TRBJ2-2, with no clear D. The V gene lost 3 bases and the J gene lost 5 bases, with 4 bases spanning the gap. CDR1 SNHLY and CDR2 FYNNEI come from the germline V gene. CDR3 size: 12 residues. The CDR3 protein is CASSDLTGELFF. As DNA, the CDR3 is TGTGCCAGCAGTGACCTGACCGGGGAGCTGTTTTTT.

The chain couples TRBV20-1 to TRBJ2-7; maybe TRBD1 (6 bases). The germline V and J ends were trimmed by 5 bases and 4 bases, with 21 bases remaining between them. The CDR3 loop spans 15 amino acids. CDR1 is DFQATT and CDR2 is SNEGSKA in the germline V gene (reference sequence). The CDR3 DNA sequence: TGCAGTGCTTACGACAGGTCCCTCCCCTCGTACGAGCAGTACTTC. This encodes CSAYDRSLPSYEQYF.